This T cell receptor beta chain was identified in a study of beta chain features in type 1 diabetes. Study background: When patients were set against healthy donors, age, gender and cell yields were similar.

Notes on the study in general: In the patient group, naive, central memory and Treg TCRB repertoires seemed more alike than in the healthy donor group.

This clone has a handful of counts. The antigen remains undetermined. The entirety of the isolated RNA underwent reverse transcription, so expressed TCRB transcripts were sequenced. Naive, central memory and regulatory T cell samples yielded around 3.6 million reads on average. Some clones are missing from TCRdb's copy, which holds only in-frame ones; the method was immunoSEQ multiplex PCR. The sample lists hundreds of thousands of clones; roughly 13% were seen once. The sequence was obtained from a man aged 18 to 35 in good health. Sample: naive CD4+ T cells from blood.

CDR3 DNA sequence: TGTGCCAGCAGCTCTGGACTAGCGGGCCCACAAGAGACCCAGTACTTC. Translating gives CASSSGLAGPQETQYF. The chain combines TRBV5-4 with TRBJ2-5; TRBD2 matches at 11 bases. From germline, CDR1 is SGHNT and CDR2 YYREEE (reference sequence). Trimming removed 3 bases from V and 2 bases from J; junction bases left unmatched: 6. CDR3 size: 16 residues.